The rows below give T cell receptor beta chains drawn from one sample of a study of neoadjuvant nivolumab and ipilimumab in lung cancer. The table came from immunoSEQ multiplex PCR; TCRdb's copy has only in-frame clones and leaves some out. The table shows 44,000 or so clones, with 85% to 90% occurring only once. The source material was blood, sampled before neoadjuvant nivolumab, alone or with ipilimumab. The receptors originated from an adult with non-small cell lung cancer. Some clones in this sample may be carry-over from other donors' samples. The CDR3 runs from the conserved cysteine through the conserved F or W. D genes are given only for firm matches. Clone size is not always given. Where it is, it says once, few, many or a class for expanded clones.

abundance: -; d_gene: -; v_gene: TRBV5-1; j_gene: TRBJ1-5; CDR3aa: CASRATGNSNQPQHF; CDR3nt: TGCGCCAGCAGGGCCACAGGGAATAGCAATCAGCCCCAGCATTTT
abundance: -; d_gene: TRBD1; v_gene: TRBV7-2; j_gene: TRBJ2-7; CDR3aa: CASSLLTGRQGHEQYF; CDR3nt: TGTGCCAGCAGCTTATTAACGGGGAGACAGGGCCACGAGCAGTACTTC
abundance: -; d_gene: TRBD2; v_gene: TRBV7-2; j_gene: TRBJ2-1; CDR3aa: CASSRASGTSSYNEQFF; CDR3nt: TGTGCCAGCAGCCGGGCTAGCGGGACAAGCTCCTACAATGAGCAGTTCTTC
abundance: -; d_gene: -; v_gene: TRBV7-2; j_gene: TRBJ2-2; CDR3aa: CASSFLDRNTGELFF; CDR3nt: TGTGCCAGCAGCTTCCTGGACAGAAACACCGGGGAGCTGTTTTTT
abundance: -; d_gene: -; v_gene: TRBV19; j_gene: TRBJ1-1; CDR3aa: CASSLQGGIGAFF; CDR3nt: TGTGCCAGTAGCCTACAGGGTGGGATAGGCGCTTTCTTT
abundance: -; d_gene: TRBD1; v_gene: TRBV18; j_gene: TRBJ1-2; CDR3aa: CASSPSRGGGGYTF; CDR3nt: TGTGCCAGCTCACCATCGAGAGGGGGCGGTGGCTACACCTTC
abundance: -; d_gene: TRBD2; v_gene: TRBV7-7; j_gene: TRBJ2-3; CDR3aa: CASSPGTSETDTQYF; CDR3nt: TGTGCTAGCAGCCCCGGGACTAGCGAAACAGATACGCAGTATTTT
abundance: -; d_gene: -; v_gene: TRBV18; j_gene: TRBJ2-5; CDR3aa: CASSPPNQQGRQETQYF; CDR3nt: TGTGCCAGCTCACCACCGAACCAGCAGGGACGGCAAGAGACCCAGTACTTC
abundance: -; d_gene: TRBD1; v_gene: TRBV6-5; j_gene: TRBJ2-7; CDR3aa: CASRQGMGEQYF; CDR3nt: TGTGCCAGCAGACAGGGGATGGGCGAGCAGTACTTC
abundance: -; d_gene: TRBD1; v_gene: TRBV15; j_gene: TRBJ2-4; CDR3aa: CATSRYGQVLNIQYF; CDR3nt: TGTGCCACCAGCAGATATGGACAGGTGCTAAACATTCAGTACTTC
abundance: -; d_gene: -; v_gene: TRBV25-1; j_gene: TRBJ1-4; CDR3aa: CASSLGAREKLFF; CDR3nt: TGTGCCAGCAGTTTAGGGGCCCGAGAAAAACTGTTTTTT
abundance: once; d_gene: -; v_gene: TRBV5-4; j_gene: TRBJ1-2; CDR3aa: CSTDGGWSGGYTF; CDR3nt: TGTTCCACTGACGGAGGGTGGTCCGGGGGCTACACCTTC
abundance: -; d_gene: -; v_gene: TRBV7-2; j_gene: TRBJ2-7; CDR3aa: CASSQPGLLEQYF; CDR3nt: TGTGCCAGCAGCCAACCGGGGCTCCTTGAGCAGTACTTC
abundance: once; d_gene: TRBD2; v_gene: TRBV11-3; j_gene: TRBJ2-1; CDR3aa: CASSLGPAGNGKQFF; CDR3nt: TGTGCCAGCAGCTTAGGGCCAGCGGGAAACGGAAAGCAGTTCTTC
abundance: -; d_gene: -; v_gene: TRBV7-6; j_gene: TRBJ1-1; CDR3aa: CASSSTALNTEAFF; CDR3nt: TGTGCCAGCAGCTCGACAGCGCTGAACACTGAAGCTTTCTTT
abundance: -; d_gene: TRBD2; v_gene: TRBV5-1; j_gene: TRBJ2-2; CDR3aa: CASRPLAGVNTGELFF; CDR3nt: TGCGCCAGCAGACCCCTAGCGGGAGTGAACACCGGGGAGCTGTTTTTT
abundance: -; d_gene: TRBD1; v_gene: TRBV5-4; j_gene: TRBJ1-1; CDR3aa: CASSYGTANTEAFF; CDR3nt: TGTGCCAGCAGCTACGGGACAGCGAACACTGAAGCTTTCTTT
abundance: -; d_gene: -; v_gene: TRBV18; j_gene: TRBJ2-5; CDR3aa: CASARYQGETQYF; CDR3nt: TGTGCCAGCGCTAGATATCAGGGAGAGACCCAGTACTTC
abundance: -; d_gene: -; v_gene: TRBV7-6; j_gene: TRBJ2-1; CDR3aa: CASSARSGYNEQFF; CDR3nt: TGTGCCAGCAGCGCCCGTAGCGGCTACAATGAGCAGTTCTTC
abundance: -; d_gene: -; v_gene: TRBV11-2; j_gene: TRBJ2-7; CDR3aa: CASSARQFSYEQYF; CDR3nt: TGTGCCAGCAGCGCTCGACAGTTTTCCTACGAGCAGTACTTC
abundance: -; d_gene: -; v_gene: TRBV30; j_gene: TRBJ2-7; CDR3aa: CAWGQGTHEQYF; CDR3nt: TGTGCCTGGGGCCAGGGGACACACGAGCAGTACTTC
abundance: once; d_gene: -; v_gene: TRBV30; j_gene: TRBJ1-2; CDR3aa: CAWSVRYGYTF; CDR3nt: TGTGCCTGGAGTGTACGATACGGCTACACCTTC
abundance: -; d_gene: TRBD1; v_gene: TRBV5-6; j_gene: TRBJ1-5; CDR3aa: CASSLGQGGQPQHF; CDR3nt: TGTGCCAGCAGCTTGGGCCAGGGGGGTCAGCCCCAGCATTTT
abundance: -; d_gene: -; v_gene: TRBV29-1; j_gene: TRBJ2-5; CDR3aa: CSVGATTQETQYF; CDR3nt: TGCAGCGTTGGGGCGACTACCCAAGAGACCCAGTACTTC
abundance: -; d_gene: TRBD1; v_gene: TRBV18; j_gene: TRBJ1-1; CDR3aa: CASSLQGGTEAFF; CDR3nt: TGTGCCAGCTCGTTACAGGGGGGGACTGAAGCTTTCTTT
abundance: once; d_gene: -; v_gene: TRBV5-1; j_gene: TRBJ2-1; CDR3aa: CASSLTGSPYNEQFF; CDR3nt: TGCGCCAGCAGCTTAACAGGGAGCCCCTACAATGAGCAGTTCTTC
abundance: -; d_gene: -; v_gene: TRBV7-6; j_gene: TRBJ1-2; CDR3aa: CASSLSDQNYGYTF; CDR3nt: TGTGCCAGCAGCTTATCTGACCAGAACTATGGCTACACCTTC
abundance: -; d_gene: TRBD2; v_gene: TRBV5-4; j_gene: TRBJ2-7; CDR3aa: CASSSGSGRDEQYF; CDR3nt: TGTGCCAGCAGCAGCGGGAGCGGTCGGGACGAGCAGTACTTC
abundance: -; d_gene: -; v_gene: TRBV6-5; j_gene: TRBJ2-5; CDR3aa: CASSDSGQETQYF; CDR3nt: TGTGCCAGCAGTGACTCGGGACAAGAGACCCAGTACTTC
abundance: -; d_gene: -; v_gene: TRBV6-5; j_gene: TRBJ2-1; CDR3aa: CASSYNGAEQFF; CDR3nt: TGTGCCAGCAGTTACAACGGGGCTGAGCAGTTCTTC
abundance: -; d_gene: -; v_gene: TRBV7-3; j_gene: TRBJ2-3; CDR3aa: CASSLNGPRDTDTQYF; CDR3nt: TGTGCCAGCAGCTTGAATGGCCCGCGGGACACAGATACGCAGTATTTT
abundance: once; d_gene: -; v_gene: TRBV4-1; j_gene: TRBJ2-1; CDR3aa: CASSPFQSSYNEQFF; CDR3nt: TGCGCCAGCAGCCCCTTTCAGAGCTCCTACAATGAGCAGTTCTTC
abundance: -; d_gene: -; v_gene: TRBV5-1; j_gene: TRBJ2-7; CDR3aa: CASSPGTRSYEQYF; CDR3nt: TGCGCCAGCAGCCCCGGGACTCGCTCCTACGAGCAGTACTTC
abundance: -; d_gene: TRBD2; v_gene: TRBV5-4; j_gene: TRBJ2-5; CDR3aa: CASSLFGTSGRWGGETQYF; CDR3nt: TGTGCCAGCAGCTTGTTCGGGACTAGCGGGAGGTGGGGGGGCGAGACCCAGTACTTC
abundance: -; d_gene: -; v_gene: TRBV6-1; j_gene: TRBJ2-7; CDR3aa: CASSDRRVDEQYF; CDR3nt: TGTGCCAGCAGTGATCGGAGGGTCGACGAGCAGTACTTC
abundance: -; d_gene: TRBD1; v_gene: TRBV11-3; j_gene: TRBJ1-1; CDR3aa: CASSSGQGRGDTEAFF; CDR3nt: TGTGCCAGCAGTTCGGGACAGGGTCGGGGGGACACTGAAGCTTTCTTT
abundance: -; d_gene: TRBD1; v_gene: TRBV19; j_gene: TRBJ1-1; CDR3aa: CASSALDRVNTEAFF; CDR3nt: TGTGCCAGTAGTGCTCTGGACAGGGTGAACACTGAAGCTTTCTTT
abundance: once; d_gene: -; v_gene: TRBV5-1; j_gene: TRBJ1-1; CDR3aa: CASSLELGGGTEAFF; CDR3nt: TGCGCCAGCAGCTTGGAGTTGGGGGGAGGCACTGAAGCTTTCTTT
abundance: -; d_gene: -; v_gene: TRBV15; j_gene: TRBJ1-2; CDR3aa: CATSTGSPGKNYGYTF; CDR3nt: TGTGCCACCAGCACCGGGTCTCCCGGGAAAAACTATGGCTACACCTTC
abundance: -; d_gene: -; v_gene: TRBV6-1; j_gene: TRBJ1-3; CDR3aa: CASSGFDTSGNTIYF; CDR3nt: TGTGCCAGCAGTGGATTTGACACGTCTGGAAACACCATATATTTT
abundance: -; d_gene: -; v_gene: TRBV7-9; j_gene: TRBJ1-2; CDR3aa: CASSSRDNDYGYTF; CDR3nt: TGTGCCAGCAGCTCCCGGGACAACGACTATGGCTACACCTTC
abundance: -; d_gene: -; v_gene: TRBV2; j_gene: TRBJ1-2; CDR3aa: CASAAGSNYGYTF; CDR3nt: TGTGCCAGCGCTGCGGGGAGTAACTATGGCTACACCTTC
abundance: -; d_gene: -; v_gene: TRBV18; j_gene: TRBJ2-2; CDR3aa: CASSPPGQAGELFF; CDR3nt: TGTGCCAGCTCACCACCAGGGCAGGCCGGGGAGCTGTTTTTT
abundance: -; d_gene: TRBD1; v_gene: TRBV25-1; j_gene: TRBJ2-1; CDR3aa: CASSFLTGGLGNEQFF; CDR3nt: TGTGCCAGCAGCTTCCTGACAGGGGGATTGGGGAATGAGCAGTTCTTC
abundance: -; d_gene: TRBD2; v_gene: TRBV5-1; j_gene: TRBJ2-7; CDR3aa: CASSLEGGDEQYF; CDR3nt: TGCGCCAGCAGCTTGGAGGGAGGGGACGAGCAGTACTTC
abundance: -; d_gene: TRBD2; v_gene: TRBV13; j_gene: TRBJ2-7; CDR3aa: CASSTRTSGRYEQYF; CDR3nt: TGTGCCAGCAGCACACGGACTAGCGGGAGGTACGAGCAGTACTTC
abundance: few; d_gene: -; v_gene: TRBV7-9; j_gene: TRBJ1-2; CDR3aa: CASSLDAVMGYGYTF; CDR3nt: TGTGCCAGCAGCTTAGATGCAGTAATGGGGTATGGCTACACCTTC
abundance: -; d_gene: TRBD2; v_gene: TRBV5-1; j_gene: TRBJ2-7; CDR3aa: CASSFLLAGGHEQYF; CDR3nt: TGCGCCAGCAGCTTTTTACTAGCGGGAGGTCACGAGCAGTACTTC
abundance: -; d_gene: -; v_gene: TRBV25-1; j_gene: TRBJ1-1; CDR3aa: CASSEAGLGAFF; CDR3nt: TGTGCCAGCAGTGAAGCAGGGCTCGGAGCTTTCTTT
abundance: once; d_gene: TRBD2; v_gene: TRBV18; j_gene: TRBJ2-3; CDR3aa: CASSPASGSTDTQYF; CDR3nt: TGTGCCAGCTCACCAGCTAGCGGTAGCACAGATACGCAGTATTTT
abundance: -; d_gene: -; v_gene: TRBV27; j_gene: TRBJ1-5; CDR3aa: CASSFGQGPNQPQHF; CDR3nt: TGTGCCAGCAGTTTCGGGCAGGGACCCAATCAGCCCCAGCATTTT
abundance: -; d_gene: -; v_gene: TRBV9; j_gene: TRBJ2-6; CDR3aa: CASSVLGSGANVLTF; CDR3nt: TGTGCCAGCAGCGTCCTAGGCTCTGGGGCCAACGTCCTGACTTTC
abundance: -; d_gene: -; v_gene: TRBV7-6; j_gene: TRBJ1-2; CDR3aa: CASSLEGSGYTF; CDR3nt: TGTGCCAGCAGCTTAGAGGGTTCCGGCTACACCTTC
abundance: -; d_gene: -; v_gene: TRBV29-1; j_gene: TRBJ1-4; CDR3aa: CSVSHLATNEKLFF; CDR3nt: TGCAGCGTTTCCCACCTGGCCACGAATGAAAAACTGTTTTTT